What follows describes a single T cell receptor (beta chain). This receptor's antigen is unknown. Base qualities are not at hand, and no much larger clone is one base apart. The time point label here, explained by the study, means: baseline before first vaccination. Vaccinee samples were obtained from the UK trials COV001 and COV002, which included a single-blind randomized controlled phase 2/3 trial of AZD1222 (ChAdOx1 nCoV-19) in healthy adults. For TCRbeta chain sequencing, PBMC samples were collected from trial participants at day 0 and at day 28 after the second dose. The data are from a study of T cell responses to AZD1222 COVID-19 vaccine listed by TCRdb under 2021. Some background on the complete study: Because spike-specific TCR depth and breadth did not differ between the two schedules, AZD1222 recipients who got a second dose at roughly 4 weeks were pooled with those who got a second dose at roughly 12 weeks. TCR sequencing covered some 250 trial participants: about 210 given two doses of AZD1222 and 26 given two doses of MenACWY control vaccine. Trial participants were enrolled by age into 18-55, 56-69 and 70-plus year subgroups, with roughly 160, 29 and 62 TCR-sequenced participants respectively.

The germline V gene gives CDR1 as SGHDT and CDR2 as YYEEEE. Including cysteine and phenylalanine, the CDR3 has 11 amino acids. The read is trimmed to its CDR3 DNA, 33 bases read in frame from base 1. V and J lose 6 bases and 6 bases, and a span of 6 bases separates them. General findings and caveats noted by the study authors: After two AZD1222 doses, both the breadth and the depth of spike-specific TCRs were significantly higher than at day 0 and than in MenACWY recipients. The 56-69-year group was small, and its depth increase did not reach significance, likely because of low power. Because no day 14 peak-response samples were available, the repertoires could be characterized only after the peak T cell response. Conclusions about previously exposed vaccinees were limited because only six AZD1222 recipients were SARS-CoV-2 seropositive at baseline. Participants were mostly white British and included more females than males, and it was suggested by the authors that clonal diversity may have been underestimated. The vaccine-associated CD4 TCRs covered the entire spike protein, and the dominant responses fell in regions 160-218 and 743-854. Epitopes outside the regions mutated in the B.1.351 and B.1.1.7 variants were reportedly recognized by nearly half of the unique spike-specific TCRs.

The CDR3 regions of human TCRbeta chains were subjected to immunosequencing. In the authors' own workflow: Repertoire TCRs were checked for matches against a reference library of SARS-CoV-2-specific TCRs that had been generated using the MIRA antigen-specificity platform. Breadth was defined as the fraction of unique TCRs that were SARS-CoV-2-associated, and depth was defined as the fraction of total T cells that were SARS-CoV-2-associated. Using the MIRA data, each spike-specific TCR was mapped to the spike region that the TCR reacts to and placed in a CD4 or CD8 class. Log10-transformed breadth and depth values were compared by one-way ANOVA with Sidak's multiple comparisons tests. This immuneACCESS table, as held by TCRdb, lists in-frame sequences with V and J called but not all clones. Of the missing ones, under half trace to an unresolved V gene in checked studies; the others have no known cause. V, J and clone size were drawn from that table, and D and trimming were deduced from the DNA. Here the sample has approximately 71,000 clones; more than 70% occur a single time. The top ten constitute roughly an eighth of the sample.

The chain couples TRBV5-6 to TRBJ2-2; the D gene identity is not certain. Here the sequenced sample was peripheral blood, taken on day 0 of AZD1222 vaccination. The sequence derives from an adult in good health. The DNA sequence is TGTGCCAGCACCCGTTCCGGGGAGCTGTTTTTT. This translates into CASTRSGELFF.